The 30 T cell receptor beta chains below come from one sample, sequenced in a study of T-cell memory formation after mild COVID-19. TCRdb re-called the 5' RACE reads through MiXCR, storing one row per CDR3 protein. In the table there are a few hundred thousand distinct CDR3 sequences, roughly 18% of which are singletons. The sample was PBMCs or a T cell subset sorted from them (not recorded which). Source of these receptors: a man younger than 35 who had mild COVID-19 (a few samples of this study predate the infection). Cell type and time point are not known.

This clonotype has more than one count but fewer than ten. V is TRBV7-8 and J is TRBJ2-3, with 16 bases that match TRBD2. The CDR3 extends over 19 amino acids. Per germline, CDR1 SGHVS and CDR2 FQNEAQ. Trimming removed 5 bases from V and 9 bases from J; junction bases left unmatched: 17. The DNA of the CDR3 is TGTGCCAGCAGCCTACCCGGGACTAGCGGGGGGGCCGTAGATGACACGCAGTATTTT. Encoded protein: CASSLPGTSGGAVDDTQYF.

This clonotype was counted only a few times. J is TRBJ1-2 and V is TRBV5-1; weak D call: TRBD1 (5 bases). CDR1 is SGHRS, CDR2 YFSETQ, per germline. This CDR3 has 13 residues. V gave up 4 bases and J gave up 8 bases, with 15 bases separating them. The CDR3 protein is CASSLATGDGYTF. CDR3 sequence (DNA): TGCGCCAGCAGCCTTGCTACAGGAGACGGCTACACCTTC.

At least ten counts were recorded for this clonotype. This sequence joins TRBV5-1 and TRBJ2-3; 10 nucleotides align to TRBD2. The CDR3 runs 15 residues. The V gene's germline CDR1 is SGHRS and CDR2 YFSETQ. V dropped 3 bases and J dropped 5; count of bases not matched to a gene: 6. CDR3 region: CASSSGLAVVDTQYF. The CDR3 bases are TGCGCCAGCAGCTCCGGACTAGCGGTTGTAGATACGCAGTATTTT.

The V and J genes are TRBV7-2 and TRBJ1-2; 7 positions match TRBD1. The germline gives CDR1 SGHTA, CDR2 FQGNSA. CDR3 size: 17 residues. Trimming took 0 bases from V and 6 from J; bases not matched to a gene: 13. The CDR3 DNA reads TGTGCCAGCAGCTTAGCGGATCTCACAGGGGAAGGTCATGGCTACACCTTC. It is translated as CASSLADLTGEGHGYTF.

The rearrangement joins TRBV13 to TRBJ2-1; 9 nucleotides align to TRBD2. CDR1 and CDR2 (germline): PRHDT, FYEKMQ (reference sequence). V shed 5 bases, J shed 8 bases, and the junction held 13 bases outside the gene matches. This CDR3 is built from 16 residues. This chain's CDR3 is CASSGLLRGGPDEQFF. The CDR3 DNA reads TGTGCCAGCAGCGGCCTGTTGCGGGGGGGTCCCGATGAGCAGTTCTTC.

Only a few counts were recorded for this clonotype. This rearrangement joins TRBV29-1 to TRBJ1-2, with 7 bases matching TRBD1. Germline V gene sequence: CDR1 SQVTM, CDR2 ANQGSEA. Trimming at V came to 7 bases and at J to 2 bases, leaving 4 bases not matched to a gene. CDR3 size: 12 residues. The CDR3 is CSAEGQNYGYTF. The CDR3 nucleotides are TGCAGCGCCGAGGGACAGAACTATGGCTACACCTTC.

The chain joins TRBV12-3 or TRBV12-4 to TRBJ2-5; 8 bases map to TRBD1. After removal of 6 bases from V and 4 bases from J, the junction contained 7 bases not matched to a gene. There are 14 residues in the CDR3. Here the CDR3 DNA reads TGTGCCAGCAGCCCGGACAGGGTTCGAGAGACCCAGTACTTC. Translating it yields CASSPDRVRETQYF.

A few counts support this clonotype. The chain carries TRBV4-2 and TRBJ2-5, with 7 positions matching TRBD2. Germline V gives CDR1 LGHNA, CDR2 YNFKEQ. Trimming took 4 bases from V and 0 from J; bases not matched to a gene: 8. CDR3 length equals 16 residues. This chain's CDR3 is CASSRQAGQYQETQYF. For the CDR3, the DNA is TGTGCCAGCAGCCGGCAAGCGGGGCAGTACCAAGAGACCCAGTACTTC.

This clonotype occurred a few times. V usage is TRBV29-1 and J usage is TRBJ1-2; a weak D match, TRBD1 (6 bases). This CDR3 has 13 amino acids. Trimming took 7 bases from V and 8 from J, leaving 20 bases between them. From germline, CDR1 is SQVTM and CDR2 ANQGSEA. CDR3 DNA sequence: TGCAGCGCCGGAGTTAGCGGGGGCAGAGGCTACACCTTC. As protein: CSAGVSGGRGYTF. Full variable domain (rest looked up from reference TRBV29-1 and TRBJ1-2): SAVISQKPSRDICQRGTSLTIQCQVDSQVTMMFWYRQQPGQSLTLIATANQGSEATYESGFVIDKFPISRPNLTFSTLTVSNMSPEDSSIYLCSAGVSGGRGYTFGSGTRLTVV.

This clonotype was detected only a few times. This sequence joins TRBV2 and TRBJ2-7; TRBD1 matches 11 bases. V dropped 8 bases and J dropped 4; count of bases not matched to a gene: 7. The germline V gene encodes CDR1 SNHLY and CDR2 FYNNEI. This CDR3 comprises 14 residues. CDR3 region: CASVPGQGGYEQYV. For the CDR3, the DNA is TGTGCCAGCGTCCCGGGACAGGGGGGGTACGAGCAGTACGTC.

The CDR3 DNA is TGTGCCAGCAGCCCGGTCCGAAGGCGCGGAAACTATGGCTACACCTTC. This gives the protein CASSPVRRRGNYGYTF. V usage is TRBV3-1 and J usage is TRBJ1-2; the D is unclear. CDR1 and CDR2 from the germline V gene are LGHDT and YNNKEL (reference sequence). This CDR3 is built from 16 residues. V lost 4 bases, J lost 2 bases, and 17 bases lay in between.

As DNA, the CDR3 is TGTGCCATCAGTGAGTCGGGAGTGAACACTGAAGCTTTCTTT. This translates into CAISESGVNTEAFF. The V and J genes are TRBV10-3 and TRBJ1-1; D unclear. Germline lookup yields CDR1 ENHRY and CDR2 SYGVKD. CDR3 length equals 14 residues. Trimming stripped 0 bases from V and 0 bases from J, with 5 bases between.

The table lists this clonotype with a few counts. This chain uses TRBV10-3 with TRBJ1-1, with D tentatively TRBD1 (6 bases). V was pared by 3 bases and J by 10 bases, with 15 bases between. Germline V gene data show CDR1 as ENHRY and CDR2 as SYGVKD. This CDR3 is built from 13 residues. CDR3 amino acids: CAISESTGIRAFF. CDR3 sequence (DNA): TGTGCCATCAGTGAATCAACAGGGATTAGAGCTTTCTTT.

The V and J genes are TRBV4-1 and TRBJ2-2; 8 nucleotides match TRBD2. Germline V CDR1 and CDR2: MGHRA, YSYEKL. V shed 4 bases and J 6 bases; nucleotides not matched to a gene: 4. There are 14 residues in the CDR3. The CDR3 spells CASSRGGMAGELFF. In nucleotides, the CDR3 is TGCGCCAGCAGCCGCGGGGGGATGGCCGGGGAGCTGTTTTTT.

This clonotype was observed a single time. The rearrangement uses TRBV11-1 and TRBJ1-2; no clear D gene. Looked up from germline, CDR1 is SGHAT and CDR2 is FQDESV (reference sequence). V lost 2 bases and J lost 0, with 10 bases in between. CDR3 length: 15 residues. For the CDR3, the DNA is TGTGCCAGCAGCTTATCGGCAGATTCTAACTATGGCTACACCTTC. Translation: CASSLSADSNYGYTF.

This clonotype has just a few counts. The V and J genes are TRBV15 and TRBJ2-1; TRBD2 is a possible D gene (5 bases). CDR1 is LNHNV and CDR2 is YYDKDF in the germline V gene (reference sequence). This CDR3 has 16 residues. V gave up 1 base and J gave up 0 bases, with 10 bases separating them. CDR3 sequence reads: CATSRGSGSSYNEQFF. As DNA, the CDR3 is TGTGCCACCAGCAGAGGGTCGGGGAGCTCCTACAATGAGCAGTTCTTC.

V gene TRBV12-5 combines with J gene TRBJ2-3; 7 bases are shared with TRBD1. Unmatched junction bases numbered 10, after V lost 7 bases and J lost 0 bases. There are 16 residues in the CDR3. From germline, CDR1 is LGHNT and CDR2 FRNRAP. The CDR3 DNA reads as TGTGCTAGTGCCCGATCTGGGACAGCTAGCACAGATACGCAGTATTTT. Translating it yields CASARSGTASTDTQYF.

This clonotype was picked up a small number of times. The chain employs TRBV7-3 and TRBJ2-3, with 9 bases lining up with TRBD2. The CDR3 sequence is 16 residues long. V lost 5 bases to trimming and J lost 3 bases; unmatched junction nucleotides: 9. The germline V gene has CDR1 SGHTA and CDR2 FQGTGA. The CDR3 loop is CASSPGTSSATDTQYF. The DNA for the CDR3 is TGTGCCAGCAGCCCTGGGACTAGCTCGGCAACAGATACGCAGTATTTT.

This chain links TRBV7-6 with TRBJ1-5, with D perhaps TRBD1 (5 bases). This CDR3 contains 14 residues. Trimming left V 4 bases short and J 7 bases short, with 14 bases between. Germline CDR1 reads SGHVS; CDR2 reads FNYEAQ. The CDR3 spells CASSSGEGDQPQHF. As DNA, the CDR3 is TGTGCCAGCAGCTCCGGGGAAGGGGACCAGCCCCAGCATTTT.

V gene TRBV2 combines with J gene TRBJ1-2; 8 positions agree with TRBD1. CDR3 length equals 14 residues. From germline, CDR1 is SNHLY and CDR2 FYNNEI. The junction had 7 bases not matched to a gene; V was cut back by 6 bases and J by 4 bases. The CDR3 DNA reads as TGTGCCAGCAGCGCCCTCGGGACAGGCTATGGCTACACCTTC. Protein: CASSALGTGYGYTF.

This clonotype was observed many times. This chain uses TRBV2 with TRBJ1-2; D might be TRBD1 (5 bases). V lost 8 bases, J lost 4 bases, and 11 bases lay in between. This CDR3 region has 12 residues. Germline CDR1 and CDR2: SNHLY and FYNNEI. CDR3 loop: CASGARSYGYTF. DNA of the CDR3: TGTGCCAGCGGGGCACGTAGCTATGGCTACACCTTC.

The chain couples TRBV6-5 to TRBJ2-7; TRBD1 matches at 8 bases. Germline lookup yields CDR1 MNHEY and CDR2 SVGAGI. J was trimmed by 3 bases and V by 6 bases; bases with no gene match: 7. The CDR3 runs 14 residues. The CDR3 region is CASRLGTGSYEQYF. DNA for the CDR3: TGTGCCAGCAGACTCGGGACAGGAAGCTACGAGCAGTACTTC.

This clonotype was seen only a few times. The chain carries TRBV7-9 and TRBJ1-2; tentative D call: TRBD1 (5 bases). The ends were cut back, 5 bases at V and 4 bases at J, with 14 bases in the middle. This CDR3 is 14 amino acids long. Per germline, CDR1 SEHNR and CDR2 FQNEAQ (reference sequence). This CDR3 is CASSLTPGSYGYTF. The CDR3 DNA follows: TGTGCCAGCAGCCTAACCCCAGGGAGCTATGGCTACACCTTC.

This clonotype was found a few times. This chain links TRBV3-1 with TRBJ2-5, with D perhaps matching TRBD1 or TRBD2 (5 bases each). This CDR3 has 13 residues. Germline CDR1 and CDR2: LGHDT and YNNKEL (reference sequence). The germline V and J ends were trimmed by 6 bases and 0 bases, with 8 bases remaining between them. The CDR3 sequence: CASSGTDQETQYF. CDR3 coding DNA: TGTGCCAGCAGTGGGACGGACCAAGAGACCCAGTACTTC.

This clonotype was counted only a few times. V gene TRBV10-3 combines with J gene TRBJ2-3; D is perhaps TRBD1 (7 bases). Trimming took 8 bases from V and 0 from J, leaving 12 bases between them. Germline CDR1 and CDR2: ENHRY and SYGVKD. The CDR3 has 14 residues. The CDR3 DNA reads TGTGCCATCGGCGGGACAGAGAGCACAGATACGCAGTATTTT. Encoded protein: CAIGGTESTDTQYF.

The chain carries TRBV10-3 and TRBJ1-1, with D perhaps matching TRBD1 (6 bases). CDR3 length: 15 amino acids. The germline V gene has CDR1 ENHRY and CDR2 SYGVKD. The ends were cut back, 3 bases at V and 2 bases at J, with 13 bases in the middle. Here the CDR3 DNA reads TGTGCCATCAGTGACCTATCGGGACAAAACACTGAAGCTTTCTTT. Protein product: CAISDLSGQNTEAFF.

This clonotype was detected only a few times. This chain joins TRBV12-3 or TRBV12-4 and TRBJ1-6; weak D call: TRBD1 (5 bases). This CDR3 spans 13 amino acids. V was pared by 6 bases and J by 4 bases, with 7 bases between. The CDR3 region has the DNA TGTGCCAGCAGCCAGGGTTATAATTCACCCCTCCACTTT. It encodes CASSQGYNSPLHF.

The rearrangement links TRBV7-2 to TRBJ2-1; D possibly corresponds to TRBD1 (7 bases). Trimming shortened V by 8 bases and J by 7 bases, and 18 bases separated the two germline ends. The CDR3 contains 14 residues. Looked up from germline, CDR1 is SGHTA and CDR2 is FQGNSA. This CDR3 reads CASARQGRGNEQFF. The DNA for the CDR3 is TGTGCCAGCGCCCGACAGGGACGGGGGAATGAGCAGTTCTTC.

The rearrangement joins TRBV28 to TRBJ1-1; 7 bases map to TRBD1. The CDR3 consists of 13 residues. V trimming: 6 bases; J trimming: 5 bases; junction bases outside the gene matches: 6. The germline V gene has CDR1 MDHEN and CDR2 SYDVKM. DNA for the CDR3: TGTGCCAGCAGCGGGACAGACGGGACTGAAGCTTTCTTT. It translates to CASSGTDGTEAFF.

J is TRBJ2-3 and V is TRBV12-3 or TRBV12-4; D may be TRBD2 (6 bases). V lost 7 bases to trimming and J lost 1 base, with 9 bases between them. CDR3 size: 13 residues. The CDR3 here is CASKPSGTDTQYF. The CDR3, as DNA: TGTGCCAGCAAACCTAGCGGCACAGATACGCAGTATTTT.